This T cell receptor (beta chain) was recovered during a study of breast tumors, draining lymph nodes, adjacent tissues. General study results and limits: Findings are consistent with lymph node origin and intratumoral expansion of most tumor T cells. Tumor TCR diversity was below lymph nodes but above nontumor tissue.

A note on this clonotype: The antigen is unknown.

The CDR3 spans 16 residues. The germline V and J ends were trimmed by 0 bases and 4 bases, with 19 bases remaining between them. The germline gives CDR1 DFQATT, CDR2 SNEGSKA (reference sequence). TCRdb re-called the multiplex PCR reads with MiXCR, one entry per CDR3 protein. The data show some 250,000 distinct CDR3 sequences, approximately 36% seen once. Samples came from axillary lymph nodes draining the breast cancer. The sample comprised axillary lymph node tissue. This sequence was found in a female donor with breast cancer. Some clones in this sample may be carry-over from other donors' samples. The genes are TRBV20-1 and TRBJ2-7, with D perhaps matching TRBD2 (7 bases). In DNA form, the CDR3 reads TGCAGTGCTAGAGATCTGTCGGGGGGCCCGCCTTACGAGCAGTACTTC. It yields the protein CSARDLSGGPPYEQYF.